This T cell receptor (beta chain) was identified during a study of CD8+ T cells in alopecia areata. For the study at large: The drug, tofacitinib, lasted 6 to 18 months, followed by 6 months off drug. General study results and limits: Significant decreases in scalp clonality and expanded CD8+ clones followed tofacitinib treatment. Affected lesional scalp, above all in alopecia totalis/universalis, was more clonal than normal scalp.

On this clone: The antigen remains undetermined.

Germline loops: CDR1 SQVTM, CDR2 ANQGSEA. Unmatched junction bases numbered 6, after V lost 3 bases and J lost 0 bases. The CDR3 consists of 17 residues. Extraction and reverse transcription of RNA yielded cDNA as the sequencing template. Clones were read by immunoSEQ multiplex PCR, and TCRdb kept only the in-frame ones, dropping some. The sample includes roughly 190,000 clones, around 64% of them seen just once. The treatment was: oral pan-JAK inhibitor, 5-10 mg twice daily. The TCR originated in a human donor with alopecia areata. The starting material was CD4+ T cells sorted from blood, obtained at approximately week 50, from a patient treated with tofacitinib. This sequence joins TRBV29-1 and TRBJ2-1; 12 bases line up with TRBD1. CDR3 nucleotide sequence: TGCAGCGTTGACCGGGGACAGGGGGCCATCTCCTACAATGAGCAGTTCTTC. This codes for CSVDRGQGAISYNEQFF.